The 26 T cell receptor beta chains below all came from one sample that was sequenced in a study of T cell responses to AZD1222 COVID-19 vaccine. Sequencing was performed with immunoSEQ multiplex PCR; in TCRdb, only in-frame clones are kept and a portion is missing. The sample carries 80,000 or so clones, roughly nine tenths recorded once. Sequenced material: peripheral blood, taken on day 0 of AZD1222 vaccination. All receptors come from an adult in good health.

In its sample, this clone was seen once. The chain employs TRBV7-2 and TRBJ2-1, with 8 bases identical to TRBD1. The CDR3 length is 15 residues. J was trimmed by 4 bases and V by 5 bases; bases with no gene match: 7. Per germline, CDR1 SGHTA and CDR2 FQGNSA. The CDR3 spells CASSPTGVSYNEQFF. Written as DNA, the CDR3 is TGTGCCAGCAGCCCGACAGGGGTAAGTTACAATGAGCAGTTCTTC.

CDR3 in DNA: TGCGCCAGCAGCTTGGGTAGCGGGAGTAGCACAGATACGCAGTATTTT. Amino acids: CASSLGSGSSTDTQYF. The chain combines TRBV5-1 with TRBJ2-3; 9 bases line up with TRBD2. With 0 bases clipped from V and 0 bases from J, the junction kept 2 bases outside the gene matches. CDR1 is SGHRS, CDR2 YFSETQ, per germline. The CDR3 length is 16 residues.

The sample holds a few counts of this clone. The CDR3 loop is CASSNRGGEAFF. In DNA, the CDR3 is TGCGCCAGCAGCAATCGGGGGGGTGAAGCTTTCTTT. The genes are TRBV5-1 and TRBJ1-1; tentative D call: TRBD1 (5 bases). The CDR3 is 12 amino acids. In germline, CDR1 is SGHRS, CDR2 YFSETQ. The germline V and J ends were trimmed by 4 bases and 7 bases, with 11 bases remaining between them. Full variable domain (outside the CDR3, taken from reference TRBV5-1 and TRBJ1-1): KAGVTQTPRYLIKTRGQQVTLSCSPISGHRSVSWYQQTPGQGLQFLFEYFSETQRNKGNFPGRFSGRQFSNSRSEMNVSTLELGDSALYLCASSNRGGEAFFGQGTRLTVV.

The chain uses TRBV7-8 and TRBJ2-5; D possibly corresponds to TRBD2 (5 bases). This CDR3 has 13 amino acids. Germline V lookup: CDR1 SGHVS, CDR2 FQNEAQ. V was trimmed by 2 bases and J by 6 bases, leaving 10 bases between them. CDR3 in amino acids: CASSLSPGKTQYF. In DNA, the CDR3 is TGTGCCAGCAGCTTATCACCGGGAAAGACCCAGTACTTC.

The genes are TRBV28 and TRBJ1-6; D possibly corresponds to TRBD1 (5 bases). Germline CDR1 and CDR2: MDHEN and SYDVKM. The CDR3 contains 15 residues. Trimming left V 4 bases short and J 0 bases short, with 7 bases between. CDR3 coding DNA: TGTGCCAGCAGTTGGCAGGGCTCCTATAATTCACCCCTCCACTTT. This encodes CASSWQGSYNSPLHF.

This clone was picked up one time. The chain couples TRBV7-9 to TRBJ1-1, with D tentatively TRBD1 (5 bases). The CDR3 length is 14 residues. The V end was cut by 5 bases, the J end by 7 bases, with 17 bases between. Germline V CDR1 and CDR2: SEHNR, FQNEAQ (reference sequence). The CDR3 region is CASSEAGRYGEAFF. The CDR3 DNA reads as TGTGCCAGCAGCGAAGCAGGGAGGTACGGTGAAGCTTTCTTT.

This rearrangement joins TRBV10-3 to TRBJ1-1; D is perhaps TRBD1 (5 bases). CDR1 is ENHRY and CDR2 is SYGVKD in the germline V gene. This CDR3 region has 14 residues. V was clipped by 4 bases and J by 8 bases, with 17 bases between them. The CDR3 DNA follows: TGTGCCATCAGTGTAGGACCGACAGTTGAGGAAGCTTTCTTT. Residues: CAISVGPTVEEAFF.

Points on this clone: Other DNA sequences in the same sample also yield this CDR3. The chain links TRBV7-9 to TRBJ2-5, with 11 bases matching TRBD2. The germline CDR1 and CDR2 sequences are SEHNR and FQNEAQ (reference sequence). The trim removed 2 bases at V and 1 base at J, leaving 0 bases unmatched. CDR3 length: 15 amino acids. The CDR3 DNA sequence: TGTGCCAGCAGCTTAACTAGCGGGAGCCAAGAGACCCAGTACTTC. Encoded protein: CASSLTSGSQETQYF.

This chain uses TRBV7-8 with TRBJ1-1; no reliable D call. Germline-derived CDR1 and CDR2 are SGHVS and FQNEAQ. The CDR3 runs 15 residues. V lost 1 base, J lost 0 bases, and 9 bases lay in between. The CDR3 loop is CASSLGLFMNTEAFF. The DNA of the CDR3 is TGTGCCAGCAGCTTAGGACTCTTCATGAACACTGAAGCTTTCTTT. The whole variable domain, remainder taken from reference TRBV7-8 and TRBJ1-1, is GAGVSQSPRYKVAKRGQDVALRCDPISGHVSLFWYQQALGQGPEFLTYFQNEAQLDKSGLPSDRFFAERPEGSVSTLKIQRTQQEDSAVYLCASSLGLFMNTEAFFGQGTRLTVV.

The CDR3 loop is CASMDGNTIYF. CDR3 DNA: TGTGCCAGCATGGATGGAAACACCATATATTTT. The chain uses TRBV12-3 or TRBV12-4 and TRBJ1-3, with D unresolved. Trimming left V 7 bases short and J 3 bases short, with 4 bases between. This CDR3 is 11 amino acids long.

Only a few counts were recorded for this clone. The genes are TRBV6-5 and TRBJ1-4; D gene ambiguous. Germline lookup yields CDR1 MNHEY and CDR2 SVGAGI. CDR3 length equals 14 residues. Trimming cost V 6 bases and J 3 bases, with 11 bases left between them. The CDR3 DNA reads TGTGCCAGCAGCCACGAGCGGGCTAATGAAAAACTGTTTTTT. As protein: CASSHERANEKLFF.

V is TRBV7-2 and J is TRBJ2-3; TRBD1 might be the D (5 bases). CDR1 and CDR2 (germline): SGHTA, FQGNSA. V was pared by 0 bases and J by 6 bases, with 10 bases between. The CDR3 length is 14 residues. The CDR3 here is CASSLAKGADTQYF. The CDR3 DNA reads TGTGCCAGCAGCTTAGCAAAAGGGGCGGATACGCAGTATTTT. The variable domain in full, with the rest retrieved from reference TRBV7-2 and TRBJ2-3, is GAGVSQSPSNKVTEKGKDVELRCDPISGHTALYWYRQSLGQGLEFLIYFQGNSAPDKSGLPSDRFSAERTGGSVSTLTIQRTQQEDSAVYLCASSLAKGADTQYFGPGTRLTVL.

The V call is TRBV7-6, the J call TRBJ2-1; 11 positions agree with TRBD2. The CDR3 is 15 residues long. J lost 9 bases, V lost 2 bases, and 6 bases had no gene match. CDR1 SGHVS and CDR2 FNYEAQ come from the germline V gene. The CDR3 loop is CASSLRLAGRVEQFF. The CDR3 nucleotides read TGTGCCAGCAGCTTAAGACTAGCGGGAAGGGTTGAGCAGTTCTTC.

The V call is TRBV15, the J call TRBJ1-1; D uncertain. The V gene lost 0 bases and the J gene lost 5 bases, with 13 bases spanning the gap. Germline V lookup: CDR1 LNHNV, CDR2 YYDKDF (reference sequence). CDR3 length equals 15 residues. CDR3 in amino acids: CATSRDSGRLTEAFF. The CDR3 DNA reads TGTGCCACCAGCAGAGATAGTGGGCGACTAACTGAAGCTTTCTTT.

The chain links TRBV29-1 to TRBJ2-5; TRBD1 matches at 8 bases. Germline V gene sequence: CDR1 SQVTM, CDR2 ANQGSEA. V gave up 7 bases and J gave up 5 bases; unmatched junction bases: 9. The CDR3 is 13 residues long. In DNA form, the CDR3 reads TGCAGCGCGAGGGGCAGGGGGCAGGAGACCCAGTACTTC. Its translation: CSARGRGQETQYF.

The chain links TRBV6-4 to TRBJ1-5; possibly TRBD1 for D (5 bases). This CDR3 is 17 amino acids long. The V gene lost 0 bases and the J gene lost 0 bases, with 12 bases spanning the gap. The V gene's germline CDR1 is MRHNA and CDR2 SNTAGT. The CDR3 region is CASSDSNRTYSNQPQHF. The CDR3 region has the DNA TGTGCCAGCAGTGACTCGAATCGGACATATAGCAATCAGCCCCAGCATTTT.

V and J are TRBV10-1 and TRBJ2-1; 9 positions agree with TRBD2. V lost 3 bases to trimming and J lost 8 bases; unmatched junction nucleotides: 11. The CDR3 extends over 16 amino acids. Per germline, CDR1 WNHNN and CDR2 SYGVQD (reference sequence). CDR3 DNA sequence: TGCGCCAGCAGTGATCCAGCGGGAGGCTTGGTCGATGAGCAGTTCTTC. Protein: CASSDPAGGLVDEQFF.

The chain employs TRBV30 and TRBJ2-7; possible D gene TRBD1, 5 bases. The CDR3 is 12 residues long. With 4 bases removed from V and 5 bases from J, the gap between germline ends came to 12 bases. Germline CDR1 GTSNPN, CDR2 SVGIG (reference sequence). CDR3 amino acids: CAWKGPRDEQYF. The DNA of the CDR3 is TGTGCCTGGAAGGGCCCCAGGGACGAGCAGTACTTC.

The V and J genes are TRBV10-3 and TRBJ1-1; D may be TRBD1 (5 bases). The CDR3 runs to 11 residues. Germline V gene data show CDR1 as ENHRY and CDR2 as SYGVKD. V lost 8 bases and J lost 7, with 11 bases in between. The CDR3: CAIGWGYEAFF. The CDR3, as DNA: TGTGCCATCGGATGGGGGTATGAAGCTTTCTTT.

V gene TRBV27 combines with J gene TRBJ1-4; no reliable D call. Trimming removed 3 bases from V and 11 bases from J, with 22 bases in between. The CDR3 totals 16 residues. Germline CDR1 and CDR2: MNHEY and SMNVEV (reference sequence). The chain's CDR3 is CASSFTRTGLGEKLFF. The CDR3 coding sequence is TGTGCCAGCAGTTTCACCCGGACCGGACTTGGGGAGAAACTGTTTTTT.

This clone was counted a few times. The chain employs TRBV6-6 and TRBJ1-4; no clear D gene. CDR1 MNHNY and CDR2 SVGAGI come from the germline V gene (reference sequence). The V end was cut by 6 bases, the J end by 4 bases, with 15 bases between. This CDR3 has 15 amino acids. The CDR3 region has the DNA TGTGCCAGCAGGGCGGCCTTTGGCGATAATGAAAAACTGTTTTTT. It codes for CASRAAFGDNEKLFF.

The J gene is TRBJ1-1, the V gene TRBV9, with 10 nucleotides matching TRBD1. Trimming took 7 bases from V and 2 from J; bases not matched to a gene: 5. The CDR3 sequence is 14 residues long. CDR1 and CDR2 from the germline V gene are SGDLS and YYNGEE. The CDR3 here is CASGRDRGNTEAFF. CDR3 nucleotides: TGTGCCAGCGGAAGGGACAGGGGAAACACTGAAGCTTTCTTT.

V usage is TRBV28 and J usage is TRBJ1-1; 9 nucleotides agree with TRBD1. Germline values: CDR1 MDHEN, CDR2 SYDVKM. The V segment lost 5 bases and the J segment 1 base; nucleotides outside the gene matches: 5. The length of the CDR3 is 15 residues. In DNA, the CDR3 is TGTGCCAGCAGTCAACAGGGGGCAGGGAACACTGAAGCTTTCTTT. Residues: CASSQQGAGNTEAFF.

This chain joins TRBV5-1 and TRBJ2-3, with D unresolved. V gave up 3 bases and J gave up 3 bases, with 17 bases separating them. Germline V lookup: CDR1 SGHRS, CDR2 YFSETQ. The CDR3 runs 16 residues. The CDR3: CASSSSAGVGTDTQYF. CDR3 nucleotides: TGCGCCAGCAGCTCGAGTGCAGGAGTTGGTACAGATACGCAGTATTTT. Full variable domain (missing parts from reference TRBV5-1 and TRBJ2-3): KAGVTQTPRYLIKTRGQQVTLSCSPISGHRSVSWYQQTPGQGLQFLFEYFSETQRNKGNFPGRFSGRQFSNSRSEMNVSTLELGDSALYLCASSSSAGVGTDTQYFGPGTRLTVL.

CDR3: CAIRASGSSDTQYF. DNA of the CDR3: TGTGCCATCAGGGCTAGCGGGAGTTCAGATACGCAGTATTTT. The chain uses TRBV10-3 and TRBJ2-3; 10 positions agree with TRBD2. The CDR3 spans 14 residues. With V trimmed by 6 bases and J by 4 bases, 4 bases remained unmatched. CDR1 ENHRY and CDR2 SYGVKD come from the germline V gene.

Regarding this clone: The final CDR3 position lacks the conserved phenylalanine or tryptophan, pointing to a likely read error. The DNA is left out, because the CDR3 cannot be placed on it with certainty; the CDR3 is given as TCRdb lists it. V and J are TRBV3-1 (or the pseudogene TRBV3-2) and TRBJ1-2. 13 amino acids form the CDR3, both terminal residues included. CDR1 LGHDT and CDR2 YNNKEL come from the germline V gene (reference sequence). CDR3 loop: CASSPTVSSESII.